The source of this TCR beta chain is a study of Tregs in tolerant kidney transplant recipients. Study-level findings and limits: Biological reproducibility was not directly addressed, but technical replication error appeared minimal. In tolerant patients, donor-specific Tregs outgrew total Tregs, suggesting antigen-driven expansion.

Measured with immunoSEQ multiplex PCR; TCRdb has only the in-frame clones, and not every one. The sample consists of about 69,000 clones, 70% to 90% of them appearing once. In this sample, this clone turned up a few times. What it binds is unknown. Germline lookup yields CDR1 KGHSH and CDR2 LQKENI. V was cut by 3 bases and J by 7 bases, with 13 bases left in between. CDR3 length: 14 residues. Unstimulated Tregs (CD4+CD25+CD127-) and CD4+CD25- non-Tregs were sorted from PBMCs. This TCR came from a human donor who received a combined kidney and bone marrow transplant. The J gene is TRBJ1-5, the V gene TRBV18; perhaps TRBD1 as D (6 bases). This sample comprised CD4+ T cells from blood, obtained before the transplant. The CDR3 reads CASSPRTVEQPQHF. CDR3 coding DNA: TGTGCCAGCTCACCCAGGACAGTCGAACAGCCCCAGCATTTT.